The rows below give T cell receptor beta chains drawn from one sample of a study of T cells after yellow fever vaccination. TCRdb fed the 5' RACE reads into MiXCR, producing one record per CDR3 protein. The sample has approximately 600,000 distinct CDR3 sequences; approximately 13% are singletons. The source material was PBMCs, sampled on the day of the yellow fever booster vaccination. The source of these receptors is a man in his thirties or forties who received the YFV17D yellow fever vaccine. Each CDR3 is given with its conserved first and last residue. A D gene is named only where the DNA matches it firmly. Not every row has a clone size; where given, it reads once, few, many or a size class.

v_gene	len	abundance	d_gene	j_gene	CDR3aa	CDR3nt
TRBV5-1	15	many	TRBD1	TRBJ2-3	CASSLEQGVADTQYF	TGCGCCAGCAGCTTGGAGCAGGGGGTGGCAGATACGCAGTATTTT
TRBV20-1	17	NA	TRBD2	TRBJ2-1	CSAMGRAGNLQDNEQFF	TGCAGTGCTATGGGCCGAGCGGGGAATCTCCAGGACAATGAGCAGTTCTTC
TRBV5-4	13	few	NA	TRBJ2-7	CASSHGQTYEQYF	TGTGCCAGCAGCCACGGACAGACCTACGAGCAGTACTTC
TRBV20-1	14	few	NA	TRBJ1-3	CSAGRDNSGNTIYF	TGCAGTGCTGGCCGGGACAACTCTGGAAACACCATATATTTT
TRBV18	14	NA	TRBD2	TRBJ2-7	CASSGLAGDNEQYF	TGTGCCAGCTCCGGACTAGCGGGAGACAACGAGCAGTACTTC
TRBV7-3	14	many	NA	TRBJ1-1	CASSPTPGVTEAFF	TGTGCCAGCAGCCCTACCCCGGGGGTAACTGAAGCTTTCTTT
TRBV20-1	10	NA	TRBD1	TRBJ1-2	CSAHRGGVTF	TGCAGTGCTCACAGGGGGGGAGTCACCTTC
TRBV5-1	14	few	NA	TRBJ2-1	CASSLEKVYNEQFF	TGCGCCAGCAGTCTAGAAAAAGTCTACAATGAGCAGTTCTTC
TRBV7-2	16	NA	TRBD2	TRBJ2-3	CASSLGSSGSTNTQYF	TGTGCCAGCAGCTTAGGATCTAGCGGGAGTACAAATACGCAGTATTTT
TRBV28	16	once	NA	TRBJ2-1	CASRPPGKSKGNEQFF	TGTGCCAGCAGGCCCCCCGGGAAAAGTAAGGGCAATGAGCAGTTCTTC
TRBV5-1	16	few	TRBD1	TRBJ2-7	CASSVLDRAKTYEQYF	TGCGCCAGCAGCGTTCTAGACAGGGCGAAGACCTACGAGCAGTACTTC
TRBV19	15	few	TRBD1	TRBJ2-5	CASSARQGIQETQYF	TGTGCCAGTAGTGCCCGACAGGGGATCCAAGAGACCCAGTACTTC
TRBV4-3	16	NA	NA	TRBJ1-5	CASSQAWGALNQPQHF	TGCGCCAGCAGCCAGGCTTGGGGGGCCCTCAATCAGCCCCAGCATTTT
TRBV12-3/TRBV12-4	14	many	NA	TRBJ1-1	CASSLASGGTEAFF	TGTGCCAGCAGTTTAGCGTCGGGGGGCACTGAAGCTTTCTTT
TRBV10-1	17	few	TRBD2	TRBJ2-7	CASSESGTSGSRYEQYF	TGCGCCAGCAGTGAGTCGGGGACTAGCGGGAGTAGGTACGAGCAGTACTTC
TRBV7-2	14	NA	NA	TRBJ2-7	CASRSGSLSYEQYF	TGTGCCAGCAGGAGCGGGTCGCTCTCCTACGAGCAGTACTTC
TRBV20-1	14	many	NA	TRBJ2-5	CSARVAGSGETQYF	TGCAGTGCTAGAGTCGCCGGGAGTGGGGAGACCCAGTACTTC
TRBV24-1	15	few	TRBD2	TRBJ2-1	CATSAPSGAADEQFF	TGTGCCACCAGTGCTCCGAGCGGGGCAGCTGATGAGCAGTTCTTC
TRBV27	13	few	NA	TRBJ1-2	CASSLRGWDGYTF	TGTGCCAGCAGTTTAAGGGGATGGGATGGCTACACCTTC
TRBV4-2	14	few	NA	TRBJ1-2	CASSRGAGNDGYTF	TGTGCCAGCAGCCGGGGAGCAGGAAACGATGGCTACACCTTC
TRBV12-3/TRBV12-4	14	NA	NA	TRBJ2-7	CASRYGERSYEQYF	TGTGCCAGCAGATACGGAGAACGTTCCTACGAGCAGTACTTC
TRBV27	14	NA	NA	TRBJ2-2	CASSLITNTGELFF	TGTGCCAGCAGTTTGATAACGAACACCGGGGAGCTGTTTTTC
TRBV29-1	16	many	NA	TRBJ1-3	CSATSSNWPSGNTIYF	TGCAGCGCCACTTCCTCCAACTGGCCCTCTGGAAACACCATATATTTT
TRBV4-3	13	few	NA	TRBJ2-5	CASSQDSVGTQYF	TGCGCCAGCAGCCAAGATTCAGTGGGGACCCAGTACTTC
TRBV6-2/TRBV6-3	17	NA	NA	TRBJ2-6	CASSPVGRGAGANVLTF	TGTGCCAGCAGCCCCGTCGGCAGGGGGGCTGGGGCCAACGTCCTGACTTTC
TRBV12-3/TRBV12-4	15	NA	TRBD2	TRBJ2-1	CASSKGLADLYEQFF	TGTGCCAGCAGCAAGGGACTAGCGGATCTGTATGAGCAGTTCTTC
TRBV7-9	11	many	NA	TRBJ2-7	CASSLLYEQYF	TGTGCCAGCAGCCTCCTTTACGAGCAGTACTTC
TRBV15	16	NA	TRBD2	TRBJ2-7	CATSSLLAGVSYEQYF	TGTGCCACCAGCAGCCTACTAGCGGGAGTTTCCTACGAGCAGTACTTC
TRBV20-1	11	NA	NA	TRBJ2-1	CSARLAYEQFF	TGCAGTGCTAGACTAGCTTATGAGCAGTTCTTC
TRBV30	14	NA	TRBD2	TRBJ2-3	CAWTSGAHADTQYF	TGTGCCTGGACTAGCGGGGCCCACGCAGATACGCAGTATTTT
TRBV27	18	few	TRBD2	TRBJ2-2	CASSPNLLAGGYTGELFF	TGTGCCAGCAGTCCCAACCTCTTAGCGGGAGGTTATACCGGGGAGCTGTTTTTT
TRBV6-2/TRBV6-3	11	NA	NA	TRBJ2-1	CASSFRVIQFF	TGTGCCAGCAGTTTCCGGGTTATACAGTTCTTC
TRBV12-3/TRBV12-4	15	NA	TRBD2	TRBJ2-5	CASSLGGGGRETQYF	TGTGCCAGCAGTTTAGGGGGGGGGGGTCGGGAGACCCAGTACTTC
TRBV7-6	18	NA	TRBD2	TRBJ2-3	CASRTTSGTLHSTDTQYF	TGTGCCAGCAGGACGACTAGCGGGACTCTTCATAGCACAGATACGCAGTATTTT
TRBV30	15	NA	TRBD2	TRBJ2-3	CAWRAGGMRTDTQYF	TGTGCCTGGAGGGCGGGGGGGATGCGTACAGATACGCAGTATTTT
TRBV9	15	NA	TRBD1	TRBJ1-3	CASSADRVSGNTIYF	TGTGCCAGCAGCGCTGACAGGGTCTCTGGAAACACCATATATTTT
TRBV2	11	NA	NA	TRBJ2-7	CASTPGWEQYF	TGTGCCAGCACCCCGGGGTGGGAGCAGTACTTC
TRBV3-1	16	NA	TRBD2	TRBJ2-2	CASSQELAGANGELFF	TGTGCCAGCAGCCAAGAACTAGCGGGAGCTAACGGGGAGCTGTTTTTT
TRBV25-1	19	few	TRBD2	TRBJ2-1	CASSERASGRAWSYNEQFF	TGTGCCAGCAGTGAAAGGGCTAGCGGGAGGGCCTGGTCCTACAATGAGCAGTTCTTC
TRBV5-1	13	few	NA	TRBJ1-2	CASYQGGYNGYTF	TGCGCCAGCTACCAAGGGGGATACAATGGCTACACCTTC
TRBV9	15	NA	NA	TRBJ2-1	CASTSGGSIYNEQFF	TGTGCCAGCACCTCCGGAGGCTCCATTTACAATGAGCAGTTCTTC
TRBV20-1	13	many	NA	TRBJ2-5	CSAPPPWGETQYF	TGCAGTGCCCCACCGCCTTGGGGGGAGACCCAGTACTTC
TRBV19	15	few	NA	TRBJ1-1	CASSRGGSVNTEAFF	TGTGCCAGTAGTAGGGGAGGATCCGTGAACACTGAAGCTTTCTTT
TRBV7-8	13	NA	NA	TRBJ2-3	CASSSPPVDTQYF	TGTGCCAGCAGCTCCCCCCCCGTGGATACGCAGTATTTT
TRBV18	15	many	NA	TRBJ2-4	CASSEGDGAKNIQYF	TGTGCCAGCTCCGAGGGTGACGGAGCCAAAAACATTCAGTACTTC
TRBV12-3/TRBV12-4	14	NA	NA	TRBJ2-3	CASSSDWRADTQYF	TGTGCCAGCAGTTCCGACTGGCGAGCAGATACGCAGTATTTT
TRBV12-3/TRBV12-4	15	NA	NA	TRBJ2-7	CASSIPGSGSYEQYF	TGTGCCAGCAGTATCCCCGGGAGTGGATCCTACGAGCAGTACTTC
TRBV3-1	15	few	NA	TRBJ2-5	CASSPYQGGQETQYF	TGTGCCAGCAGCCCTTATCAGGGGGGCCAAGAGACCCAGTACTTC
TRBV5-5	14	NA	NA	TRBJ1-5	CASSLRQGDKPQHF	TGTGCCAGCAGCTTGAGGCAGGGTGACAAGCCCCAGCATTTT
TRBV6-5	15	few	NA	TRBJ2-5	CASSYSGLGQETQYF	TGTGCCAGCAGTTACTCGGGACTGGGGCAAGAGACCCAGTACTTC
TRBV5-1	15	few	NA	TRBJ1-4	CASSSGTPLGEKLFF	TGCGCCAGCAGCTCCGGGACACCTTTGGGTGAAAAACTGTTTTTT
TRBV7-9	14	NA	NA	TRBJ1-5	CASSPTPSNQPQHF	TGTGCCAGCAGCCCTACACCAAGCAATCAGCCCCAGCATTTT
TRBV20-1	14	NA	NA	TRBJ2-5	CSAPDNVASRTQYF	TGCAGTGCGCCAGACAATGTCGCCTCAAGGACCCAGTACTTC